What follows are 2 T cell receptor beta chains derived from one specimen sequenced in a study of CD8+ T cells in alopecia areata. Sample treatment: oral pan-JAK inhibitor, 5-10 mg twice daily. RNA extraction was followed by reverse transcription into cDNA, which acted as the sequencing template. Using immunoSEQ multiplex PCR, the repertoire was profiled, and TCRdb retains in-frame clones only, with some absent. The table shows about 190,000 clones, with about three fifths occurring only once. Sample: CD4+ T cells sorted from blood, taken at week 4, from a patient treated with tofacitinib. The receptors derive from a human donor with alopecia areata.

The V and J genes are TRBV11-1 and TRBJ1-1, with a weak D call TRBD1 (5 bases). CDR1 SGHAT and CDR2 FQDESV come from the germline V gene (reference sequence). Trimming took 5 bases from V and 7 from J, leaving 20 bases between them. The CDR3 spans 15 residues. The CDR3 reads CASSPSTGLRNEAFF. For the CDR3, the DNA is TGTGCCAGCAGCCCATCGACGGGACTAAGGAATGAAGCTTTCTTT.

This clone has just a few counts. This CDR3 reads CASSFTGGSITSNEQFF. The CDR3 DNA is TGTGCCAGCAGCTTCACAGGGGGCTCGATTACAAGCAATGAGCAGTTCTTC. The rearrangement uses TRBV7-2 and TRBJ2-1; 9 bases fit TRBD1. The CDR3 sequence is 17 residues long. J gave up 6 bases and V 3 bases, and 12 bases lay outside the gene matches. Germline V CDR1 and CDR2: SGHTA, FQGNSA.